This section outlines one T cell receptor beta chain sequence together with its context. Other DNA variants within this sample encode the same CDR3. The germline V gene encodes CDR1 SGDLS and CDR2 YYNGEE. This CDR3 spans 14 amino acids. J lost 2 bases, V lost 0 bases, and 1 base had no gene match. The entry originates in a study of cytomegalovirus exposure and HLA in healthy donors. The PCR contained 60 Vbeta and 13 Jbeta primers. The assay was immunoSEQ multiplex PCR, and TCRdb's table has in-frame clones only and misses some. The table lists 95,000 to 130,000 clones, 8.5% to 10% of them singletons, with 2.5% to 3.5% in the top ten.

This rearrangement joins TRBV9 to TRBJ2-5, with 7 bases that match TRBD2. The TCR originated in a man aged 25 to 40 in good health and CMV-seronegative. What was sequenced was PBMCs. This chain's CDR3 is CASSVGGGQETQYF. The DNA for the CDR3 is TGTGCCAGCAGCGTAGGGGGGGGGCAAGAGACCCAGTACTTC.